This passage covers 2 T cell receptor beta chains from one sample sequenced in a study of early T cells in non-severe SARS-CoV-2 infection. Each CDR3 protein is one row after TCRdb ran MiXCR on the 5' RACE reads. Of over 30,000 distinct CDR3 sequences detected, about 5% appear once; the ten largest clones hold 11% to 15%. The sequenced material came from whole blood. Receptors were obtained from an adult who was a healthcare worker with PCR-confirmed SARS-CoV-2 infection or an uninfected control (not recorded which).

This sequence joins TRBV3-1 and TRBJ1-2; D call uncertain. The CDR3 contains 12 residues. Trimming stripped 6 bases from V and 3 bases from J, with 8 bases between. Germline V lookup: CDR1 LGHDT, CDR2 YNNKEL (reference sequence). CDR3 bases: TGTGCCAGCAGAGGGAACCACTATGGCTACACCTTC. This encodes CASRGNHYGYTF.

This clonotype came up many times. The CDR3 region is CASSEYMRAGTYEQYF. Written as DNA, the CDR3 is TGTGCCAGCAGTGAATATATGAGGGCCGGTACCTACGAGCAGTACTTC. The V and J genes are TRBV2 and TRBJ2-7; D might be TRBD2 (5 bases). The germline V gene has CDR1 SNHLY and CDR2 FYNNEI. With 2 bases removed from V and 2 bases from J, the gap between germline ends came to 16 bases. The CDR3 covers 16 residues.